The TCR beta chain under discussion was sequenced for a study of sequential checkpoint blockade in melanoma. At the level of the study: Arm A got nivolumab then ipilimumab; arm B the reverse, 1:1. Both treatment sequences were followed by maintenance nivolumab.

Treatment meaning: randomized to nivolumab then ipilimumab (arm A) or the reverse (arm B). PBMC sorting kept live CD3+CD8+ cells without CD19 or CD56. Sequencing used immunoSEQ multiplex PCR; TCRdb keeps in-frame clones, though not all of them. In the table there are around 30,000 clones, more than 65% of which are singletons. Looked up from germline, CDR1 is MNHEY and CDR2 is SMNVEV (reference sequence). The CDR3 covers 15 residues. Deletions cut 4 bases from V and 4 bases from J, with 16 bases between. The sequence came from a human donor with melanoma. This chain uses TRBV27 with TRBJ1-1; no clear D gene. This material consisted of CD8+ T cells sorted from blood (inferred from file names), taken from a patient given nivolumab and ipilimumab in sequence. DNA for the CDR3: TGTGCCAGCAGTTACTCGGGAGGACGGGTCACTGAAGCTTTCTTT. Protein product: CASSYSGGRVTEAFF.